This T cell receptor beta chain was recorded in a study of vaccination and CD4 T cells after COVID-19. Study background: The control cultures got either a CEFX pool, an HIV-1 Nef pool, or no peptide at all.

CDR3 length: 15 residues. Germline CDR1 DFQATT, CDR2 SNEGSKA (reference sequence). With respect to this clonotype: Its specificity is unknown. The junction departs from the called germline gene at one end, perhaps through a read error.

Treatment described: approximately nine-day PBMC culture with coronavirus spike peptide pools or control peptides (ViraFEST assay). The Oncomine TCR Beta short-read assay generated sequence data from the DNA of cultured CD4+ T cells. TCRdb processed the PCR reads anew with MiXCR; each CDR3 protein has one entry. The table includes more than 15,000 distinct CDR3 sequences, 50% to 65% detected once. This receptor was identified in a human donor who had recovered from COVID-19. The V call is TRBV20-1, the J call TRBJ2-1, with 7 bases aligning to TRBD2. The specimen sequenced was CD4+ T cells from blood, cultured in vitro. As DNA, the CDR3 is TGCAGTGCGCCCTCGGGCGGGAGCCCCTACAATGAGCAGTTTTTC. This codes for CSAPSGGSPYNEQFF.